Shown below are 26 T cell receptor beta chains from a single sample sequenced in a study of tumor and adjacent non-tumor tissue in lung cancer. The library came from three nested PCR rounds adapted from ARM-PCR protocols. TCRdb redid the calling of the multiplex PCR reads with MiXCR, one entry per CDR3 protein. The profile shows 77,000 or so distinct CDR3 sequences, more than 65% of them singletons. The template was RNA from unsorted bulk tissue. Distant lung tissue was collected more than 3 cm away from the tumor edge. Sequencing was performed on distant non-tumor lung tissue. The receptors derive from a man aged 65 to 79 with non-small cell lung cancer.

The chain employs TRBV30 and TRBJ2-3; 7 bases are shared with TRBD2. The CDR3 is 15 amino acids. V gave up 4 bases and J gave up 3 bases; unmatched junction bases: 10. Per the germline V gene, CDR1 is GTSNPN and CDR2 is SVGIG (reference sequence). The CDR3 region is CAWTDRGSSTDTQYF. CDR3 DNA sequence: TGTGCCTGGACTGATCGCGGGAGCAGTACAGATACGCAGTATTTT.

A word on this clonotype: A much larger clone differs by one base, so this may be a read error. The chain recombines TRBV6-2 or TRBV6-3 with TRBJ1-5; D remains ambiguous. The length of the CDR3 is 14 residues. Germline V lookup: CDR1 MNHEY, CDR2 SVGEGT. Trimming took 3 bases from V and 4 from J, leaving 10 bases between them. The CDR3 nucleotides read TGTGCCAGCAGTTATCACTGGGAAAATCAGCCCCAGCATTTT. It codes for CASSYHWENQPQHF.

Concerning this clonotype itself: A junction boundary mismatches the germline segment, possibly from a read error. The chain combines TRBV4-3 with TRBJ2-3, with 10 bases fitting TRBD2. The CDR3 is 17 amino acids. Germline-derived CDR1 and CDR2 are LGHNA and YSLEER. In DNA form, the CDR3 reads TGCGCCAGTTGCCAAGATGGGCCTAGCGGGAGAACAGATACGCGGTATTTT. Protein product: CASCQDGPSGRTDTRYF.

A remark on this clonotype: The conserved phenylalanine or tryptophan is not found at the CDR3 terminus, so this likely reflects a read error. The chain joins TRBV6-1 to TRBJ2-1, with 9 bases identical to TRBD1. There are 14 residues in the CDR3. CDR1 and CDR2 (germline): MNHNS, SASEGT. The CDR3 loop reads CASSWTGELDDQFL. The CDR3 region has the DNA TGTGCCAGCAGTTGGACAGGGGAATTGGATGACCAGTTCTTA.

The chain joins TRBV29-1 to TRBJ2-5; D gene uncertain. V lost 8 bases and J lost 11, with 24 bases in between. Germline values: CDR1 SQVTM, CDR2 ANQGSEA. This CDR3 has 13 amino acids. CDR3 loop: CSLADKFQETQYF. CDR3 in DNA: TGCAGCTTGGCCGACAAGTTCCAAGAAACACAGTACTTC.

Remarks on this clonotype: The junction and the germline gene differ at one end; a read error may be behind it. This chain uses TRBV4-1 with TRBJ2-1; D is unclear. The germline V gene encodes CDR1 MGHRA and CDR2 YSYEKL. The CDR3 spans 15 residues. CDR3 sequence: CASSQGLHGPNEQFF. The DNA of the CDR3 is TGCGCCAGTAGCCAAGGTCTGCATGGGCCCAATGAGCAGTTCTTC.

Concerning this clonotype: The CDR3 ends on some other residue instead of the conserved phenylalanine or tryptophan, so this is likely a read error. The V gene is TRBV6-2 or TRBV6-3, the J gene TRBJ2-2, with D unclear. Germline assignment: CDR1 MNHEY and CDR2 SVGEGT. This CDR3 region has 13 residues. CDR3 nucleotide sequence: TGTGCTAGCAGCAGAATTAACACCGGGGAGCTGTTTTTA. Translation gives CASSRINTGELFL.

This chain joins TRBV5-6 and TRBJ2-4; D might be TRBD2 (6 bases). The germline V and J ends were trimmed by 6 bases and 6 bases, with 25 bases remaining between them. Germline CDR1 and CDR2: SGHDT and YYEEEE. CDR3 length: 17 residues. CDR3 amino acids: CASNVTGTGVVGNIQYF. The CDR3 nucleotides read TGTGCCAGCAACGTTACCGGGACTGGGGTCGTTGGAAACATTCAGTACTTC.

In DNA, the CDR3 is TGCAGTGCTTTGACAGGGGGGTCCAGTGACTACACCTTC. The encoded protein is CSALTGGSSDYTF. The chain recombines TRBV20-1 with TRBJ1-2; TRBD1 aligns across 9 bases. V shed 5 bases, J shed 10 bases, and the junction held 11 bases outside the gene matches. The length of the CDR3 is 13 residues. Germline V gene sequence: CDR1 DFQATT, CDR2 SNEGSKA (reference sequence).

Of note for this clonotype: At one boundary the junction diverges from the germline segment, which might be a read error. V gene TRBV11-2 combines with J gene TRBJ2-1; the D call may be TRBD1 or TRBD2 (5 bases each). Germline CDR1 SGHAT, CDR2 FQNNGV. The CDR3 runs 14 residues. The CDR3 sequence: CASSLKGTYNEQLF. DNA for the CDR3: TGTGCCAGTAGCTTAAAGGGGACCTACAATGAGCAGTTATTC.

V is TRBV25-1 and J is TRBJ2-5; maybe TRBD1 (5 bases). This CDR3 spans 14 amino acids. V dropped 6 bases and J dropped 5 bases, with 16 bases sitting between them. Germline CDR1 is MGHDK and CDR2 is SYGVNS. CDR3 nucleotides: TGTGCCAGCAGGCATACAGGAGCCCATGAGACCCAGTACTTC. This gives the protein CASRHTGAHETQYF. Using reference TRBV25-1 and TRBJ2-5 for the parts outside the CDR3, the full variable domain is EADIYQTPRYLVIGTGKKITLECSQTMGHDKMYWYQQDPGMELHLIHYSYGVNSTEKGDLSSESTVSRIRTEHFPLTLESARPSHTSQYLCASRHTGAHETQYFGPGTRLLVL.

Turning to this clonotype: This sequence may be a read error, since a much larger clone differs from it by one base. V gene TRBV12-3 or TRBV12-4 combines with J gene TRBJ2-1; weak D call: TRBD2 (6 bases). The CDR3 runs 15 residues. V lost 4 bases to trimming and J lost 0 bases, with 10 bases between them. CDR3 loop: CASSSAGGSYNEQFF. The CDR3 DNA follows: TGTGCCAGCAGTTCAGCGGGTGGCTCCTACAATGAGCAGTTCTTC.

Remarks on this clonotype: A read error may account for a junction end that differs from germline. The rearrangement joins TRBV30 to TRBJ1-1; a possible D gene is TRBD1 (6 bases). Germline CDR1 is GTSNPN and CDR2 is SVGIG (reference sequence). The CDR3 has 16 residues. CDR3 amino acids: CAWGPSWGRKNTEALF. CDR3 nucleotide sequence: TGTGCCTGGGGGCCCAGCTGGGGGCGCAAAAACACTGAAGCTCTCTTT.

Judged by abundance, this clonotype is medium-sized. The V and J genes are TRBV6-6 and TRBJ2-5; D unresolved. Per the germline V gene, CDR1 is MNHNY and CDR2 is SVGAGI (reference sequence). The V end was cut by 6 bases, the J end by 5 bases, with 10 bases between. The CDR3 totals 12 residues. CDR3 nucleotide sequence: TGTGCCAGCAGAGGCGTTCCCGAGACCCAGTACTTC. Translating gives CASRGVPETQYF.

On this clonotype itself: The junction and the germline gene differ at one end; a read error may be behind it. The chain has TRBV28 and TRBJ2-1, with TRBD2 identical over 7 bases. The length of the CDR3 is 15 residues. CDR1 and CDR2 (germline): MDHEN, SYDVKM. Written as DNA, the CDR3 is TGTACCAGCCTTCGCGGCGGGAGCTCATACAATGAGCAGTTCTTC. Its translation: CTSLRGGSSYNEQFF.

This clonotype was picked up many times. The V and J genes are TRBV12-5 and TRBJ2-7, with D perhaps matching TRBD1 (6 bases). The CDR3 covers 18 residues. V gave up 6 bases and J gave up 0 bases, with 24 bases separating them. Germline V lookup: CDR1 LGHNT, CDR2 FRNRAP. The CDR3 DNA reads as TGTGCTAGTGGCCTAGAGTTTTCAGGGGCAACCGACTCCTACGAGCAGTACTTC. Translation gives CASGLEFSGATDSYEQYF.

Comment on this clonotype: One end of the junction fails to match germline, which may point to a read error. V gene TRBV5-6 combines with J gene TRBJ1-2; D might be TRBD1 (5 bases). The CDR3 length is 15 residues. Germline loops: CDR1 SGHDT, CDR2 YYEEEE. The CDR3 DNA sequence: TGTGTCAGCAGCAGAATCGACAGAGTTAACTATTGCTACACCTTC. It translates to CVSSRIDRVNYCYTF.

The rearrangement links TRBV11-2 to TRBJ2-5, with D maybe TRBD1 (6 bases). The CDR3 is 15 amino acids. V was shortened by 7 bases and J by 2 bases, with 17 bases between the two germline ends. CDR1 is SGHAT and CDR2 is FQNNGV in the germline V gene. CDR3 protein: CASIPRTVGQETQYF. Here the CDR3 DNA reads TGTGCCAGCATCCCGAGGACAGTCGGGCAAGAGACCCAGTACTTC.

Points on this clonotype: One end of the junction varies from germline; a read error may be responsible. The V gene is TRBV14, the J gene TRBJ2-5; TRBD2 agrees at 7 bases. This CDR3 contains 11 residues. CDR1 is SGHDN and CDR2 is FVKESK in the germline V gene. For the CDR3, the DNA is TGTGCCAGAAGCCAAGCGGGAACTCAGTACTTC. It yields the protein CARSQAGTQYF.

Comments on this clonotype: The junction shows a germline mismatch at one end, possibly a read error. The chain joins TRBV4-1 to TRBJ1-1, with D perhaps matching TRBD1 (5 bases). Germline CDR1 reads MGHRA; CDR2 reads YSYEKL. The CDR3 loop spans 13 amino acids. CDR3 protein: CASSTQGGIESFF. The CDR3 nucleotides read TGCGCCAGCAGCACCCAGGGTGGCATTGAATCTTTCTTT.

This clonotype was counted a single time. A much larger clonotype is one base distant, so this may be a read error. V is TRBV28 and J is TRBJ1-6, with D unresolved. V lost 6 bases to trimming and J lost 8 bases, with 14 bases between them. Looked up from germline, CDR1 is MDHEN and CDR2 is SYDVKM. This CDR3 spans 14 amino acids. As DNA, the CDR3 is TGTGCCAGCAGCTTAGGGTACGCGGATTCACCCCTCCACTTT. Its protein product is CASSLGYADSPLHF.

Turning to this clonotype: A junction boundary mismatches the germline segment, possibly from a read error. The chain combines TRBV28 with TRBJ2-7; D remains unclear. The CDR3 sequence is 13 residues long. The germline V gene encodes CDR1 MDHEN and CDR2 SYDVKM. This CDR3 reads CPSSLGQRNEQYF. The DNA of the CDR3 is TGTCCCAGCAGTTTAGGGCAGAGGAACGAGCAGTACTTC. The full variable domain, completed using reference TRBV28 and TRBJ2-7, is DVKVTQSSRYLVKRTGEKVFLECVQDMDHENMFWYRQDPGLGLRLIYFSYDVKMKEKGDIPEGYSVSREKKERFSLILESASTNQTSMYLCPSSLGQRNEQYFGPGTRLTVT.

A note on this clonotype: Because the CDR3 is missing its conserved closing phenylalanine or tryptophan, this is likely a read error. Because the CDR3's place on the DNA is in doubt, the DNA is left out and the CDR3 is given as listed by TCRdb. The V and J genes are TRBV29-1 and TRBJ2-5. Ends included, the CDR3 has 13 residues. CDR1 is SQVTM and CDR2 is ANQGSEA in the germline V gene. The CDR3 protein is CSVADRFKETQHL.

The V gene is TRBV28, the J gene TRBJ2-1; TRBD2 is a possible D gene (5 bases). Trimming pared 5 bases from V and 9 bases from J, leaving 20 bases between. CDR1 and CDR2 (germline): MDHEN, SYDVKM. The CDR3 spans 15 residues. In nucleotides, the CDR3 is TGTGCCAGCAGTGAGCGGAAGGGCCTCATATCTGAGCAGTTCTTC. As protein: CASSERKGLISEQFF.

Comments on this clonotype: A junction boundary mismatches the germline segment, possibly from a read error. This chain connects TRBV11-2 to TRBJ2-2; possible D gene TRBD2, 6 bases. Germline CDR1 SGHAT, CDR2 FQNNGV. The CDR3 extends over 15 amino acids. Written as DNA, the CDR3 is TGTGCCAGTAGCATACACGGGGGAGCTGACGGGGAGCCGTGTTTT. It specifies CASSIHGGADGEPCF.

Concerning this clonotype: A read error may produce the germline difference seen at one junction end. This chain joins TRBV6-1 and TRBJ2-3; no firm D call. Per the germline V gene, CDR1 is MNHNS and CDR2 is SASEGT. This CDR3 region has 12 residues. DNA for the CDR3: TGTACCAGCAGTGAATCCAGTTTTACGCAATTTTTT. The encoded protein is CTSSESSFTQFF.